These T cell receptor beta chains were read from a single sample in a study of technical replicates of blood from several donors. Sequenced by immunoSEQ multiplex PCR; TCRdb stores in-frame clones only, minus some. The repertoire holds about 76,000 clones, with 91% as singletons. Material: T cells isolated from PBMCs. These receptor sequences come from a human donor in good health. Each CDR3 is given with its conserved first and last residue. The D gene is left open where the match is weak. Clone size is given for some rows only: seen once, a few or many times, or a class if the clone is expanded.

V	size	D	J	CDR3	DNA
TRBV6-1	NA	NA	TRBJ1-1	CASRVGLLLNTEAFF	TGTGCCTCCCGAGTGGGCCTGCTATTGAACACTGAAGCTTTCTTT
TRBV5-1	NA	NA	TRBJ1-1	CASNDIYSGRTEAFF	TGCGCCAGCAACGACATCTACTCAGGCCGCACTGAAGCTTTCTTT
TRBV4-1	NA	TRBD1	TRBJ1-2	CASSPGGTGFPMVGENTF	TGCGCCAGCAGCCCGGGAGGGACAGGGTTTCCCATGGTGGGAGAGAACACCTTC
TRBV5-1	NA	NA	TRBJ2-6	CASSVPRAGANVLTF	TGCGCCAGCAGCGTGCCCAGGGCTGGGGCCAACGTCCTGACTTTC
TRBV5-1	NA	TRBD1	TRBJ1-2	CASSLRTGGDYGYTF	TGCGCCAGCAGCTTACGGACAGGGGGGGACTATGGCTACACCTTC
TRBV6-1	once	NA	TRBJ1-4	CASRHNEKLFF	TGTGCCAGCAGACATAATGAAAAACTGTTTTTT
TRBV28	NA	NA	TRBJ2-7	CASSKYEQYF	TGTGCCAGCAGCAAATACGAGCAGTACTTC
TRBV19	NA	TRBD1	TRBJ1-4	CASRRLTNRGVNEKLFF	TGTGCCAGTAGGCGGCTCACGAACAGGGGAGTAAATGAAAAACTGTTTTTT
TRBV19	NA	TRBD2	TRBJ2-7	CASSIGTSGRAGEQYF	TGTGCCAGTAGTATCGGGACTAGCGGGAGGGCGGGTGAGCAGTACTTC
TRBV4-1	NA	TRBD2	TRBJ2-6	CASSQVLAGISGANVLTF	TGCGCCAGCAGCCAAGTACTAGCGGGCATCTCTGGGGCCAACGTCCTGACTTTC
TRBV11-3	NA	NA	TRBJ2-5	CASSLGPLGGETQYF	TGTGCCAGCAGCTTGGGTCCGCTCGGGGGAGAGACCCAGTACTTC
TRBV28	once	NA	TRBJ1-2	CASSLGQGRYGYTF	TGTGCCAGCAGTTTAGGGCAGGGTCGATATGGCTACACCTTC
TRBV7-8	NA	TRBD1	TRBJ1-1	CASSPRTGLATEAFF	TGTGCCAGCAGCCCTAGGACAGGGTTGGCCACTGAAGCTTTCTTT
TRBV15	once	TRBD1	TRBJ1-5	CATSRDRNQPQHF	TGTGCCACCAGCAGGGACAGGAATCAGCCCCAGCATTTT
TRBV28	NA	TRBD1	TRBJ1-4	CASSSGQGTGEKLFF	TGTGCCAGCAGTTCCGGACAGGGAACAGGGGAAAAACTGTTTTTT
TRBV18	NA	NA	TRBJ2-7	CASSIQGDKQYF	TGTGCCAGCTCAATACAGGGAGATAAGCAGTACTTC
TRBV18	NA	NA	TRBJ2-1	CASSPRDSHLYNEQFF	TGTGCCAGCTCACCCCGGGACTCCCATCTCTACAATGAGCAGTTCTTC
TRBV4-1	few	NA	TRBJ1-1	CASRGHLRNTEAFF	TGCGCCAGCAGGGGACATCTGAGAAACACTGAAGCTTTCTTT
TRBV5-1	NA	NA	TRBJ1-2	CASSLVSGDLYGYTF	TGCGCCAGCAGCTTGGTTTCGGGGGACCTATATGGCTACACCTTC
TRBV4-1	NA	NA	TRBJ2-2	CASSRPLLAPGELFF	TGCGCCAGCAGCCGACCCCTCCTAGCCCCCGGGGAGCTGTTTTTT
TRBV10-1	NA	TRBD2	TRBJ2-2	CASRTSGDTGELFF	TGCGCCAGCAGGACTAGCGGAGACACCGGGGAGCTGTTTTTT
TRBV11-3	NA	NA	TRBJ2-5	CASRLGGGNQETQYF	TGTGCCAGCAGACTAGGGGGGGGCAACCAAGAGACCCAGTACTTC
TRBV5-8	NA	NA	TRBJ1-1	CASSWAMGGGTEAFF	TGTGCCAGCAGCTGGGCGATGGGGGGAGGCACTGAAGCTTTCTTT
TRBV13	NA	NA	TRBJ2-3	CASTKGGPSDTQYF	TGTGCCAGCACGAAGGGGGGGCCATCAGATACGCAGTATTTT
TRBV19	NA	TRBD2	TRBJ2-7	CASSITSGGDTYEQYF	TGTGCCAGTAGTATCACTAGCGGGGGGGATACCTACGAGCAGTACTTC
TRBV27	NA	NA	TRBJ2-7	CASSLRGAPYEQYF	TGTGCCAGCAGTTTACGGGGGGCTCCTTACGAGCAGTACTTC
TRBV7-2	NA	TRBD1	TRBJ1-2	CASSRGQGITYGYTF	TGTGCCAGCAGCCGTGGACAGGGGATCACCTATGGCTACACCTTC
TRBV4-2	NA	NA	TRBJ2-3	CASSQARGRASDTQYF	TGTGCCAGCAGCCAAGCAAGGGGGAGGGCGTCAGATACGCAGTATTTT
TRBV19	NA	TRBD2	TRBJ2-5	CASSIGSGGPQETQYF	TGTGCCAGTAGTATCGGTAGCGGGGGGCCCCAAGAGACCCAGTACTTC
TRBV9	NA	TRBD2	TRBJ2-3	CASSASSGGPTDTQYF	TGTGCCAGCAGCGCATCTAGCGGGGGACCCACAGATACGCAGTATTTT
TRBV10-1	NA	NA	TRBJ1-1	CASSESQNTEAFF	TGCGCCAGCAGTGAGTCACAGAACACTGAAGCTTTCTTT
TRBV27	NA	NA	TRBJ1-6	CASSAYSYNSPLHF	TGTGCCAGCAGTGCCTACTCCTATAATTCACCCCTCCACTTT
TRBV15	NA	NA	TRBJ1-5	CATSIDRNNQPQHF	TGTGCCACCAGCATAGACAGGAACAATCAGCCCCAGCATTTT
TRBV18	NA	NA	TRBJ1-1	CASSGRVNTEAFF	TGTGCCAGCTCAGGCAGGGTGAACACTGAAGCTTTCTTT
TRBV7-9	NA	NA	TRBJ2-3	CASSGGADTQYF	TGTGCCAGCAGCGGGGGGGCCGATACGCAGTATTTT
TRBV11-2	NA	TRBD2	TRBJ2-5	CASSLWGGEETQYF	TGTGCCAGCAGCCTTTGGGGAGGGGAAGAGACCCAGTACTTC
TRBV5-1	NA	NA	TRBJ1-5	CASSLGTPDQPQHF	TGCGCCAGCAGCTTGGGGACACCAGATCAGCCCCAGCATTTT
TRBV21-1	NA	NA	TRBJ1-4	CASSKWPSCGRDEKLFF	TGTGCCAGCAGTAAGTGGCCTTCTTGTGGGCGGGATGAAAAACTGTTTTTT
TRBV6-1	NA	NA	TRBJ2-1	CASSEAPISYNEQFF	TGTGCCAGCAGTGAAGCACCTATCTCCTACAATGAGCAGTTCTTC
TRBV5-1	NA	NA	TRBJ2-7	CASSLAVSYEQYF	TGCGCCAGCAGCTTGGCTGTGTCCTACGAGCAGTACTTC
TRBV6-6	NA	NA	TRBJ1-5	CASKGDYSNQPQHF	TGTGCCAGCAAAGGGGATTATAGCAATCAGCCCCAGCATTTT
TRBV7-2	NA	NA	TRBJ2-1	CASSSGGGGGKEQFF	TGTGCCAGCAGCTCTGGGGGAGGAGGGGGCAAGGAGCAGTTCTTC
TRBV5-1	NA	NA	TRBJ2-6	CASGTGTLSGANVLTF	TGCGCCAGCGGAACCGGGACACTCTCTGGGGCCAACGTCCTGACTTTC
TRBV13	NA	NA	TRBJ2-7	CASSLRSYEQYF	TGTGCCAGCAGCTTGAGGTCCTACGAGCAGTACTTC
TRBV27	NA	NA	TRBJ1-1	CASLRALNTEAFF	TGTGCCAGTCTAAGAGCCTTGAACACTGAAGCTTTCTTT
TRBV30	few	NA	TRBJ1-1	CAWSVQAEAFF	TGTGCCTGGAGTGTACAGGCTGAAGCTTTCTTT
TRBV4-1	NA	TRBD1	TRBJ2-2	CASSRSHTGTGGVITGELFF	TGCGCCAGCAGCCGATCACACACCGGGACAGGGGGCGTTATAACCGGGGAGCTGTTTTTT
TRBV11-2	NA	NA	TRBJ2-1	CASSLDFVGGGEQFF	TGTGCCAGCAGCTTAGATTTTGTTGGAGGCGGAGAGCAGTTCTTC
TRBV27	NA	NA	TRBJ2-1	CASSEARGESPYNEQFF	TGTGCCAGCAGTGAGGCCAGGGGAGAATCCCCCTACAATGAGCAGTTCTTC
TRBV18	NA	NA	TRBJ1-5	CASSRRPESNQPQHF	TGTGCCAGCTCACGGAGACCCGAAAGCAATCAGCCCCAGCATTTT
TRBV7-8	NA	TRBD2	TRBJ2-7	CASRFGLAGSYEQYF	TGTGCCAGCAGATTCGGACTAGCGGGCTCCTACGAGCAGTACTTC